This TCR beta chain was recorded in a study of cytomegalovirus exposure and HLA in healthy donors. Findings and caveats of the study: The study carried out a later analysis of TCR beta sequences. It associated roughly 17,000 of them with specific HLA alleles at a false discovery rate of 0.05.

The donors comprised healthy bone marrow donors. The study ran its PCR with 60 Vbeta and 13 Jbeta primers. Produced via immunoSEQ multiplex PCR; TCRdb's table is partial and in-frame only. Of roughly 38,000 clones listed, 90% are singletons. With 6 bases clipped from V and 5 bases from J, the junction kept 17 bases outside the gene matches. The CDR3 is made up of 16 amino acids. Germline lookup yields CDR1 SQVTM and CDR2 ANQGSEA. This clone appeared a few times. Its specificity is not known. This receptor was identified in a woman younger than 35 in good health and CMV-seronegative. Input material: PBMCs. The rearrangement links TRBV29-1 to TRBJ1-1; 8 bases line up with TRBD1. The CDR3 region is CSVYRDRGGVRTEAFF. CDR3 bases: TGCAGCGTCTATCGCGACAGGGGAGGTGTCCGGACTGAAGCTTTCTTT.